This T cell receptor beta chain stems from a study of regulatory T cells in long-lasting Graves disease (dated by TCRdb to the early 2020s). The study in broad terms: In the newly diagnosed Graves' disease group, patients had been taking antithyroid drugs for less than 3 months. This study used TCR sequencing and RNA sequencing of peripheral blood to compare persistent Graves' disease patients against newly diagnosed Graves' disease patients. The study was conducted in China and was registered as a clinical trial. A total of some 35 samples underwent TCR sequencing: about 13 from persistent and roughly 20 from newly diagnosed Graves' disease patients. On the study overall, not on this receptor specifically: Peripheral blood alone was examined, since thyroid tissue, which constituted the primary lesion, could not be accessed. Persistent patients shared more public clonotypes among themselves (around 2,500) than newly diagnosed patients did (more than 950). Persistent Graves' disease patients showed lower TCR Shannon entropy and fewer highly expanded clones than newly diagnosed patients, suggesting clonal expansion. Only the TCR beta chain was sequenced and analyzed. Preferential use of TRBV28, TRBJ1-2 and TRBJ2-5 was observed in persistent disease, whereas TRBV20-1 and TRBJ2-1 were favored in newly diagnosed disease. The small sample size was acknowledged by the authors as a limitation that may reduce accuracy.

V has 0 bases trimmed and J has 2 bases trimmed; junction bases matching no gene number 6. As encoded in the germline V gene, CDR1 is MGHRA while CDR2 is YSYEKL. From cysteine to phenylalanine, the CDR3 is 16 amino acids long. The CDR3 DNA has 48 bases and is translated from base 1. What this sample's time point label stands for: newly diagnosed GD, antithyroid drugs for less than 3 months. For both TCR sequencing and RNA sequencing, RNA was extracted from PBMCs using TRIzol. Graves' disease was diagnosed according to American Thyroid Association guidelines. The patients came from an endocrinology department in Xi'an, China. Each patient gave approximately 9 milliliters of peripheral blood, collected in an EDTA anticoagulant tube. Ficoll Paque Plus density gradient separation was used to isolate PBMCs, and no additional T cell sorting was done. An Agilent 2100 Bioanalyzer and agarose gel were used to assess RNA quality, and a NanoDrop 2000 was used to measure RNA concentration.

A few counts support this clonotype. What this receptor recognizes is not known. The record has no base qualities; no much larger clone is one base away. The method was multiplex PCR. For sequencing, an Illumina HiSeq 4000 was employed. CDR3 regions were amplified by Arm-PCR with iRepertoire HTBI primers to construct TCR beta libraries. Gel purification was performed on PCR products prior to sequencing. In the original analysis: Gene usage analysis of CDR3 amino acid clonotypes relied on the 55 to 80 TRBV and more than twelve TRBJ segments identified across samples. Filtered high-quality paired reads were merged into contigs using COPE and FqMerger. BLAST was used to align contigs to IMGT TRBV, TRBD and TRBJ reference genes, and CDR3 was defined according to IMGT. Any clonotype with a frequency above 0.1% was classified as a highly expanded clone. Shannon entropy was used to measure repertoire diversity, and the Gini coefficient was used to measure V-J evenness. A clonotype found in more than one individual was treated as public. The public reads were quality trimmed at Q25 with fastp and then assembled into clones with MiXCR by TCRdb, keeping productive beta chains. Entries are consolidated by CDR3 protein sequence, retaining the most common genes and DNA. These V and J calls derive from TCRdb rather than the authors' analysis. For this sample there are 400,000 to 500,000 distinct CDR3 sequences; roughly 17% appear just once. 23% of the sample goes to the ten largest clones.

The same specimen was also included in a second study, on T cells in Graves' hyperthyroidism and ophthalmopathy. Per the second study: Stable Graves' hyperthyroidism was defined as the absence of progression to ophthalmopathy over 18 months of follow-up. Hyperthyroidism patients were aged 18 to 65 years and newly diagnosed, with disease duration of less than 2 months. The study excluded patients with uncontrolled infections, other autoimmune diseases, pregnancy or lactation. Diagnoses relied on clinical symptoms, serum thyroxine and TRAb, thyroid ultrasound and orbital computed tomography. The TCR CDR3 was subjected to a first round of RT-PCR using the HTBI primer set and the Qiagen OneStep RT-PCR kit. Most expanded thyroid clonotypes (frequency above 0.001) were also found in blood, which suggests that blood repertoires may mirror thyroid immune responses. A 13 V-J signature model separated ophthalmopathy from stable hyperthyroidism, with about 88% sensitivity and just under 84% specificity in cross-validation and 80%/75% in testing. During validation, the model predicted progression to ophthalmopathy a median of around six months ahead of onset, with around 71% sensitivity and around 72% specificity. To identify TCR V-J signatures that set the groups apart, the researchers used a discovery cohort of 90 to 100 patients, made up of 40 to 45 with Graves' ophthalmopathy and some 58 with stable Graves' hyperthyroidism. Whether ophthalmopathy could be predicted prospectively was tested in an independent validation cohort made up of 18 to 20 hyperthyroidism patients plus 17 patients who later progressed to ophthalmopathy. The approximately 95 discovery patients were divided at random into training and test sets in a 7:3 ratio. The study also compared thyroid tissue and blood T-cell repertoires from roughly 6 Graves' hyperthyroidism patients. Once sampling was done, hyperthyroidism patients were given methimazole at a starting dose of 30 mg daily, whereas ophthalmopathy patients were given high-dose intravenous methylprednisolone. A second multiplex PCR round built the libraries, followed by size selection and purification. Paired-end sequencing of the libraries was performed with 100 bp reads on an Illumina HiSeq2000. SOAPnuke was used to process the raw data, throwing out any read that contained adapters or uncalled bases, had a mean Phred below 15, or lacked an exact constant-primer or identifier match. High-quality paired reads were merged using COPE v1.2.5, and each unique nucleotide sequence was defined as a clonotype. MiTCR v1.1 was used to align clonotypes to the IMGT TRBV, TRBD and TRBJ reference segments. The analysis was restricted to V-J combinations with a frequency above 0.0001, which together covered approximately 99% of the repertoires. The TCS score was defined as the ratio of F50 (clonal expansion) to E x V (chaos), calculated using BLOSUM62-based TCRdist between CDR3 peptides within each V-J. Welch's t-statistics and random forest reduced 500 to 650 V-J features to 10 to 15, which were used in a naive Bayes classifier (R e1071). No statistical method was used to fix the sample size in advance, and group allocation was not hidden from the investigators. The paper reports TCR Vbeta CDR3 sequencing of about 140 peripheral blood samples: around 45 ophthalmopathy, fewer than 85 hyperthyroidism and around 17 progressor patients.

The V and J segments used are TRBV4-1 and TRBJ2-7; the central 8 bases match TRBD1. The sample was peripheral blood mononuclear cells (PBMCs), taken at new diagnosis, from a patient treated with antithyroid drugs. The source is a woman younger than 30 with Graves disease. Donor details come from another sample of the same person, matched by shared clones. The sequenced DNA: TGCGCCAGCAGCCAAGATCCCGGACAGGGTACCTACGAGCAGTACTTC. It encodes CASSQDPGQGTYEQYF.